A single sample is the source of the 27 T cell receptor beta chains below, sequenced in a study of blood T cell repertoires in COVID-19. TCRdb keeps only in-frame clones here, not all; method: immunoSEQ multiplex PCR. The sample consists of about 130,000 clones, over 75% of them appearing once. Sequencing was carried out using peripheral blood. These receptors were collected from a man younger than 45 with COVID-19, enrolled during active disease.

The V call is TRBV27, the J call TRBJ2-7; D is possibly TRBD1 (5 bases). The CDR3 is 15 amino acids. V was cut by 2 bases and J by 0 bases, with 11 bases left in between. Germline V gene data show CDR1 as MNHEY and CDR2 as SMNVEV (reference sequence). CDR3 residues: CASSLKGPGSYEQYF. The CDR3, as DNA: TGTGCCAGCAGTTTAAAGGGGCCAGGCTCCTACGAGCAGTACTTC.

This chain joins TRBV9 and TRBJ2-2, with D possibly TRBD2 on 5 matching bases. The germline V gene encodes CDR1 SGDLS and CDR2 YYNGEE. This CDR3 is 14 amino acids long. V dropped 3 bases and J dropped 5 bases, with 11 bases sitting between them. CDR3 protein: CASSAHTRTGELFF. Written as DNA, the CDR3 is TGTGCCAGCAGCGCCCATACTAGGACCGGGGAGCTGTTTTTT.

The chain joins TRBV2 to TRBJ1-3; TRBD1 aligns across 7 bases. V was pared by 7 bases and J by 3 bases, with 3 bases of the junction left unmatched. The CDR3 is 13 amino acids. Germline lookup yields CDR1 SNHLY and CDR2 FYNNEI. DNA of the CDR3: TGTGCCAGCAACCAGGGGGTTGGAAACACCATATATTTT. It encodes CASNQGVGNTIYF.

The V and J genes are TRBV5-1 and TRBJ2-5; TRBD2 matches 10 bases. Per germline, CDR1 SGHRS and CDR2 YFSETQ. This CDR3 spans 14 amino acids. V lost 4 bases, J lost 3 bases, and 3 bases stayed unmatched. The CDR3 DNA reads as TGCGCCAGCAGCCCCGGACTAGCGGAAGAGACCCAGTACTTC. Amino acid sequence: CASSPGLAEETQYF.

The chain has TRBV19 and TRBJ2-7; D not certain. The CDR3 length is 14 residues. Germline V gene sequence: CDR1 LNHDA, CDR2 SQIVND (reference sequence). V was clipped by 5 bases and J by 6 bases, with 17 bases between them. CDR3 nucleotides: TGTGCCAGTAGTCATCGAACCAAGATCAGCGAGCAGTACTTC. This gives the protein CASSHRTKISEQYF.

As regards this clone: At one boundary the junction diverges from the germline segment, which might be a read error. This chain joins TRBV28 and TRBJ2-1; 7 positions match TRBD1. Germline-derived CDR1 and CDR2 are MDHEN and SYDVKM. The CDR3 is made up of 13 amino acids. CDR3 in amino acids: CASSFLGTAGSVF. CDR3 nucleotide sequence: TGTGCCAGCAGTTTTCTCGGGACAGCCGGATCGGTCTTC.

CDR3 protein: CASSQTDEMGNTIYF. The DNA for the CDR3 is TGCGCCAGCAGCCAGACTGACGAAATGGGAAACACCATATATTTT. The chain links TRBV4-1 to TRBJ1-3; D ambiguous. CDR3 length: 15 amino acids. CDR1 MGHRA and CDR2 YSYEKL come from the germline V gene. The V and J ends lost 3 bases and 4 bases respectively, with 13 bases between them.

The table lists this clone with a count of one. The CDR3 here is CATSDLVGRGNEQFF. The CDR3 bases are TGTGCCACCAGTGATTTGGTCGGGAGGGGCAATGAGCAGTTCTTC. The chain links TRBV24-1 to TRBJ2-1; TRBD2 aligns across 8 bases. The trim removed 0 bases at V and 6 bases at J, leaving 3 bases unmatched. The germline CDR1 and CDR2 sequences are KGHDR and SFDVKD. The CDR3 is made up of 15 amino acids.

The CDR3 DNA follows: TGCAGCGGCCGCGGCGGGAGGGCTCAAGAGACCCAGTACTTC. Translating gives CSGRGGRAQETQYF. V and J are TRBV29-1 and TRBJ2-5; the match to TRBD2 covers 9 bases. Germline V gene data show CDR1 as SQVTM and CDR2 as ANQGSEA. The CDR3 runs to 14 residues. V lost 7 bases to trimming and J lost 2 bases; unmatched junction nucleotides: 8.

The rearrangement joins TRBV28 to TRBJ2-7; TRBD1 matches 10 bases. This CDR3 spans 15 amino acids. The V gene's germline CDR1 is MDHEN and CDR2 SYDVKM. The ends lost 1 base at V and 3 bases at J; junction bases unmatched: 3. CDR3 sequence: CASSLYGTGDYEQYF. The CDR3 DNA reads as TGTGCCAGCAGTTTATATGGGACAGGGGACTACGAGCAGTACTTC.

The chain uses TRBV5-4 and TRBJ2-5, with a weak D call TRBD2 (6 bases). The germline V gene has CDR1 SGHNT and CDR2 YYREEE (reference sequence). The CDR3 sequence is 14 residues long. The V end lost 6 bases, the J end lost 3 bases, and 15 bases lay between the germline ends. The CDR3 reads CASTPVGGEETQYF. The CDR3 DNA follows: TGTGCCAGCACCCCGGTGGGGGGAGAAGAGACCCAGTACTTC.

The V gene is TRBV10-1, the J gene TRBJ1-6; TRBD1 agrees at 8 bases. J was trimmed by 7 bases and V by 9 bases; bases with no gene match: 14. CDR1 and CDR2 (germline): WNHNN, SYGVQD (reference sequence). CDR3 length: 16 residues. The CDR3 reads CARQGDRETRNSPLHF. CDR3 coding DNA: TGCGCCAGACAGGGGGATCGGGAAACTAGGAATTCACCCCTCCACTTT.

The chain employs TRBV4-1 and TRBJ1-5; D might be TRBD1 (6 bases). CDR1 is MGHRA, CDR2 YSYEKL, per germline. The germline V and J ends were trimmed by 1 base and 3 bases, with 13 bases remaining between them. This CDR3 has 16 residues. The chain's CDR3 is CASSQVAGASNQPQHF. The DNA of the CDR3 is TGCGCCAGCAGCCAAGTTGCAGGGGCCTCCAATCAGCCCCAGCATTTT.

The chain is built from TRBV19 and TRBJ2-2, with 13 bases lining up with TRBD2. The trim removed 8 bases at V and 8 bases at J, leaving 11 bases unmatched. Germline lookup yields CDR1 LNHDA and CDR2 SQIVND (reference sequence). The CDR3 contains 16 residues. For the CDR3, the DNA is TGTGCCAGTGGTTGGGAGACTAGCGGGAGGCTGGGGGAGCTGTTTTTT. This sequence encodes CASGWETSGRLGELFF.

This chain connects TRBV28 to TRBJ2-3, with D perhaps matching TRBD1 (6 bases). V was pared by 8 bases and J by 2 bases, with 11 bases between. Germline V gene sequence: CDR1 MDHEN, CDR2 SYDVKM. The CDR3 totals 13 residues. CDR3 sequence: CASLSGVTDTQYF. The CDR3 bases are TGTGCCAGCCTATCAGGGGTCACAGATACGCAGTATTTT.

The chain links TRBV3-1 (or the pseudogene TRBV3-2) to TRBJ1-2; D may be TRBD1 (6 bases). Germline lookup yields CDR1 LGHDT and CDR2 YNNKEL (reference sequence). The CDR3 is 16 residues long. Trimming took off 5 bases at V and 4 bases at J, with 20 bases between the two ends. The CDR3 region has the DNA TGTGCCAGCAGCAACCGACAGGATCTACGGATCTATGGCTACACCTTC. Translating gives CASSNRQDLRIYGYTF.

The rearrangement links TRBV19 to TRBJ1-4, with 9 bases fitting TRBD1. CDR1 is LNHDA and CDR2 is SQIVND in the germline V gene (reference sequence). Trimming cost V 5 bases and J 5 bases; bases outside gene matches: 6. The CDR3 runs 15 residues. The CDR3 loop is CASSSRTGENEKLFF. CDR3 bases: TGTGCCAGTAGTTCAAGGACAGGGGAAAATGAAAAACTGTTTTTT.

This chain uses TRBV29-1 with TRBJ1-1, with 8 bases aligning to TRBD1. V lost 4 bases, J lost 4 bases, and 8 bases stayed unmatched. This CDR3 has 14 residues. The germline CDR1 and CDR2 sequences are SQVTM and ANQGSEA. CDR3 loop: CSVAMFTGGTEAFF. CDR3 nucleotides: TGCAGCGTTGCGATGTTCACAGGGGGCACTGAAGCTTTCTTT. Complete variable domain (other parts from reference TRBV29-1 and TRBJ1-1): SAVISQKPSRDICQRGTSLTIQCQVDSQVTMMFWYRQQPGQSLTLIATANQGSEATYESGFVIDKFPISRPNLTFSTLTVSNMSPEDSSIYLCSVAMFTGGTEAFFGQGTRLTVV.

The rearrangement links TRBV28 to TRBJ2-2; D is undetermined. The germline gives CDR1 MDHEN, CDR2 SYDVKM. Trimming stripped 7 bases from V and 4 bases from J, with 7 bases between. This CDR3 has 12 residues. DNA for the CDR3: TGTGCCAGCAATTTTCTCACCGGGGAGCTGTTTTTT. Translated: CASNFLTGELFF.

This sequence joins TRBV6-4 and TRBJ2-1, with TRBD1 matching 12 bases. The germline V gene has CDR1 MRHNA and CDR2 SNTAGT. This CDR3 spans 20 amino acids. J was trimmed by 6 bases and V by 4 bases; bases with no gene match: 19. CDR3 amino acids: CASSAPGQGAPERVGNEQFF. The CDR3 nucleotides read TGTGCCAGCAGTGCCCCGGGACAGGGGGCCCCTGAGCGCGTGGGCAATGAGCAGTTCTTC.

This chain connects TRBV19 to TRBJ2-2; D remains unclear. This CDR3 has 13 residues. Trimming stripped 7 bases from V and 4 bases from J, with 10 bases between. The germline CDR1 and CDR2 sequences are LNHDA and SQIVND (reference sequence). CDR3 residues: CASTGLSTGELFF. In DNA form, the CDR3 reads TGTGCCAGTACCGGGTTGAGCACCGGGGAGCTGTTTTTT.

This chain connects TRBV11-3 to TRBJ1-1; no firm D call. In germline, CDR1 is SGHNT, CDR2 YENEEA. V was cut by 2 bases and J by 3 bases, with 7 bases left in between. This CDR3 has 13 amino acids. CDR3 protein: CASSLLGDTEAFF. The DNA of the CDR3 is TGTGCCAGCAGCTTACTCGGGGACACTGAAGCTTTCTTT.

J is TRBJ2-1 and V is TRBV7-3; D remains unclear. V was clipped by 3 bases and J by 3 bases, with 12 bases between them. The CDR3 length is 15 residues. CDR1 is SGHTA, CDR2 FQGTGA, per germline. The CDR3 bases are TGTGCCAGCAGCTTGGAACCCCCAGGCTACAATGAGCAGTTCTTC. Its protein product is CASSLEPPGYNEQFF.

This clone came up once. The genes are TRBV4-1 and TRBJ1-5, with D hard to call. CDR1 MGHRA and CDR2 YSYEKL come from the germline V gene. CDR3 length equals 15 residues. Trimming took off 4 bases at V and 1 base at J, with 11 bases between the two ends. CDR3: CASSPVGWSNQPQHF. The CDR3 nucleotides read TGCGCCAGCAGCCCTGTCGGTTGGAGCAATCAGCCCCAGCATTTT.

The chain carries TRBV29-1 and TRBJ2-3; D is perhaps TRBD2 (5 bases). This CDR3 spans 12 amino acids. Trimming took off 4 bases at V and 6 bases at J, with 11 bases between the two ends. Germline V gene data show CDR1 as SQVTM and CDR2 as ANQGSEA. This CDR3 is CSVALAADTQYF. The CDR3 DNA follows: TGCAGCGTTGCCCTAGCAGCCGATACGCAGTATTTT.

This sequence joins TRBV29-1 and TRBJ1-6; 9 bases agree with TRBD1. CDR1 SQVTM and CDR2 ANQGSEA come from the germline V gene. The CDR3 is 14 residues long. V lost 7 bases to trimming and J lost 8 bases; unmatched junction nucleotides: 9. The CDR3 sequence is CSARRDREDSPLHF. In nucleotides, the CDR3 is TGCAGCGCCCGGAGGGACAGGGAGGATTCACCCCTCCACTTT.

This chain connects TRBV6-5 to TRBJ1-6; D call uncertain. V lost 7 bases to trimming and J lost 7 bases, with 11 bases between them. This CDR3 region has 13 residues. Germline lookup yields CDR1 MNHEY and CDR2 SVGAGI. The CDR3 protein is CASNPSRNSPLHF. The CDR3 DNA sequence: TGTGCCAGCAACCCTTCGAGAAATTCACCCCTCCACTTT.